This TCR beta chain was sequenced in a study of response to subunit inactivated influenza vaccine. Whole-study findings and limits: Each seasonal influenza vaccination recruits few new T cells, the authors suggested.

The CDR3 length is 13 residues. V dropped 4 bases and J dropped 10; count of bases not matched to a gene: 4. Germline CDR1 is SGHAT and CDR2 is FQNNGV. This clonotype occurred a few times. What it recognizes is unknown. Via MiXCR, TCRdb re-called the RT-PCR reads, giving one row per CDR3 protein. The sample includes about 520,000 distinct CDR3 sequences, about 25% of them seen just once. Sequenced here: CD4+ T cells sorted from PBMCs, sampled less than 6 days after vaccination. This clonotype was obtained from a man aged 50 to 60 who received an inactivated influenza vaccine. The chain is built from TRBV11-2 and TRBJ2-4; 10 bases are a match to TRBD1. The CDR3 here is CASSWDRGGIQYF. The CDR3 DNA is TGTGCCAGCAGCTGGGACAGGGGAGGGATTCAGTACTTC.